This TCR beta chain was captured in a study of T cells in Graves' hyperthyroidism and ophthalmopathy. General observations from the study: The blood repertoire included most of the expanded thyroid clonotypes above 0.001.

This clonotype was seen a handful of times. Its antigen is as yet unknown. CDR1 and CDR2 (germline): LGHDT, YNNKEL (reference sequence). The J segment lost 8 bases and the V segment lost 4 bases, leaving 4 bases of the junction unmatched. The CDR3 is made up of 14 amino acids. The source material, RNA transcripts, was used to amplify TCR beta CDR3 regions. First-round RT-PCR of the TCR CDR3 relied on the HTBI primer set. TCRdb re-called the multiplex PCR reads through MiXCR, storing one row per CDR3 protein. The table records some 760,000 distinct CDR3 sequences, about 14% of them present only once. For Graves' hyperthyroidism to be stable, ophthalmopathy could not progress within 18 months. Patients aged 18 to 65 had newly diagnosed hyperthyroidism that had lasted under 2 months. Diagnostic assessment was based on clinical symptoms, serum thyroxine and TRAb, thyroid ultrasound and orbital computed tomography.

The genes are TRBV3-1 and TRBJ2-1; TRBD2 matches at 11 bases. This sequence was found in a woman younger than 35 with Graves' hyperthyroidism. What was sequenced was blood. The CDR3 DNA follows: TGTGCCAGCAGCCTTAGCGGGAGGGAGGATGAGCAGTTCTTC. Translating gives CASSLSGREDEQFF.